The entry below gives a single T cell receptor beta chain sequence along with its context. It lacks a known antigen. No base-level quality is on record; no much larger clone is a single base apart. This record comes from a study of graft-versus-host responses after intestinal transplantation (dated by TCRdb to the early 2020s). Concerning the study at large: Multivisceral, liver-intestinal, or isolated intestinal transplants were received by the recipients. Instead of going to the commercial service, samples from a few later patients were sequenced in-house on an Illumina MiSeq and processed with MiXCR. To identify alloreactive clones, pre-transplant mixed lymphocyte reaction products were sequenced and then compared with unstimulated pre-transplant donor and recipient T cells. After intestinal transplantation, graft-versus-host and host-versus-graft alloreactive T cell clones in the graft, circulation and bone marrow were tracked using bulk TCR-beta CDR3 sequencing. The cohort enrolled 24 intestinal transplant recipients, one of whom was a retransplant, and 3 patients without pretransplant specimens were excluded. Donor T cell macrochimerism was defined as a peak of at least 4% donor T cells among recipient peripheral blood mononuclear cells. All recipients received anti-thymocyte globulin induction followed by maintenance tacrolimus and steroids for approximately 3 years.

Libraries came from the immunoSEQ multiplex PCR assay. In most patients, genomic DNA was isolated using the Qiagen DNeasy Blood and Tissue Kit and sent frozen to Adaptive Biotechnologies for TCR sequencing. Adaptive Biotechnologies carried out high-throughput TCR-beta CDR3 sequencing of genomic DNA for most patients. Turning to the authors' computational methods: TCR sequencing data were retrieved from Adaptive's ImmunoSEQ software for 18 patients, whereas a few other patients were processed with MiXCR and VDJtools. To correct CD4 versus CD8 sorting errors, any sequence found in both subsets at a frequency ratio below 5:1 was removed. CDR3 nucleotide sequences shared between donor and recipient were removed because their origin could not be assigned. To be classed as alloreactive, a clone needed at least 2-fold expansion over unstimulated cells and a minimum CFSE-low frequency of 0.002% (template counts) or 0.001% (read counts). Clones detected in sequenced pre-transplant spleen, lymph node, or MLR CFSE-low populations of the donor or recipient were defined as mappable. Cumulative frequency of alloreactive clones was calculated as a percentage of all sequences weighted by copy number. Here the immuneACCESS table is served through TCRdb, limited to in-frame sequences with V and J called. Missing clones are a known gap in these copies; in checked studies unresolved V genes cover under half, and the rest lacks a known reason. The DNA gave D and trimming, while V, J and clone size come from that table. For this sample the table gives over 55,000 clones, of which over 75% were detected only once. The ten largest make up less than 0.45% of the sample.

The germline V gene (reference sequence) gives CDR1 as SGHNT and CDR2 as YYREEE. The CDR3 measures 14 amino acids from cysteine to valine. The read is trimmed to its CDR3 DNA, 42 bases read in frame from base 1. Trimming leaves V shorter by 4 bases and J shorter by 4 bases, with the junction holding 3 bases beyond the gene matches. Per the publication, the time point label means: cells obtained before transplantation from donor or recipient. CD3+CD4+ and CD3+CD8+ populations were FACS-sorted from unstimulated pre-transplant donor and recipient cells taken from spleen or lymph nodes. Findings and caveats that apply to the study as a whole: GvH clones were found in recipient bone marrow, and some of the GvH clones appeared earlier in ileal mucosa or blood, which is consistent with an intestinal mucosal origin. The conclusions were limited by the relatively low number and heterogeneity of the intestinal transplant patients. In patients with donor T cell macrochimerism, the allografts had high GvH to HvG T cell clonal ratios. Early after transplant, peak levels of circulating GvH clones were associated with declines in HvG clones.

The V and J segments used are TRBV5-4 and TRBJ2-7, with 12 bases aligning to TRBD2. The source of this sequence is a human donor who was the organ donor for an intestinal transplant. The sample was unstimulated CD4+ T cells sorted from spleen or lymph node cells, taken before transplant. In nucleotide form, the sequence is TGTGCCAGCAGCGCGACTAGCGGGGGATACGAGCAGTACGTC. This is translated as CASSATSGGYEQYV.